One sample yielded the 29 T cell receptor beta chains listed below, sequenced in a study of T-cell memory formation after mild COVID-19 (dated by TCRdb to the early 2020s). Libraries were built with 5' RACE. Sequencing was carried out with an Illumina NovaSeq 6000. Using fastp at Q25 and MiXCR, TCRdb reprocessed the public reads and kept productive beta chains. Rows are unified per CDR3 protein, each entry keeping the most common DNA and genes. In this sample the table shows 380,000 or so distinct CDR3 sequences, roughly 13% of which occur a single time. 20% to 25% of the sample rests with the top ten. The sequencing input was PBMCs or a T cell subset sorted from them (not recorded which). The origin of the receptors is a man aged 18-30 years who had mild COVID-19 (a few samples of this study predate the infection). The sample titles of this study are shuffled in the database, so cell type and time point are left out; the donor was told from shared clones.

In this sample, this clonotype turned up a few times. The chain links TRBV15 to TRBJ2-5, with D unresolved. Germline V gives CDR1 LNHNV, CDR2 YYDKDF (reference sequence). The CDR3 is 13 amino acids. Trimming left V 1 base short and J 3 bases short, with 6 bases between. CDR3 nucleotides: TGTGCCACCAGCAGAGCCCTCGAAGAGACCCAGTACTTC. This codes for CATSRALEETQYF.

This clonotype was observed a few times. This chain joins TRBV20-1 and TRBJ1-3; D is uncertain. The V gene lost 6 bases and the J gene lost 4 bases, with 7 bases spanning the gap. CDR3 length: 11 residues. Germline values: CDR1 DFQATT, CDR2 SNEGSKA (reference sequence). Here the CDR3 DNA reads TGCAGTGCCGGGCCCGGAAACACCATATATTTT. Translating gives CSAGPGNTIYF.

This clonotype has more than one count but fewer than ten. The rearrangement joins TRBV5-1 to TRBJ1-2, with 9 nucleotides matching TRBD1. V gave up 3 bases and J gave up 6 bases; unmatched junction bases: 0. The CDR3 has 12 amino acids. Germline V gene data show CDR1 as SGHRS and CDR2 as YFSETQ. CDR3 in amino acids: CASSWDRDGYTF. CDR3 nucleotide sequence: TGCGCCAGCAGCTGGGACAGGGATGGCTACACCTTC.

Only a few counts were recorded for this clonotype. The rearrangement links TRBV2 to TRBJ2-7; D not resolved. V lost 3 bases to trimming and J lost 7 bases, with 13 bases between them. CDR3 length: 13 amino acids. Germline V lookup: CDR1 SNHLY, CDR2 FYNNEI. CDR3 bases: TGTGCCAGCAGTGATGAGGCCAACCTAGAGCAGTACTTC. Protein sequence: CASSDEANLEQYF.

This clonotype was counted a few times. The rearrangement links TRBV5-1 to TRBJ1-3; D is unresolved. This CDR3 has 15 amino acids. Germline V lookup: CDR1 SGHRS, CDR2 YFSETQ. V dropped 1 base and J dropped 0 bases, with 8 bases sitting between them. CDR3 region: CASSLWTDSGNTIYF. CDR3 DNA sequence: TGCGCCAGCAGCTTGTGGACGGACTCTGGAAACACCATATATTTT.

This clonotype was picked up many times. The chain recombines TRBV10-1 with TRBJ1-3; a weak D match, TRBD1 (6 bases). This CDR3 has 16 residues. The V end lost 3 bases, the J end lost 4 bases, and 16 bases lay between the germline ends. Germline CDR1 reads WNHNN; CDR2 reads SYGVQD (reference sequence). The DNA of the CDR3 is TGCGCCAGCAGTGATGGATCGGGGGGCTCAGGAAACACCATATATTTT. Its protein product is CASSDGSGGSGNTIYF.

This clonotype was seen a handful of times. The V and J genes are TRBV5-1 and TRBJ2-1; D assignment may be TRBD1 or TRBD2 (6 bases each). Germline assignment: CDR1 SGHRS and CDR2 YFSETQ. The V and J ends lost 6 bases and 4 bases respectively, with 20 bases between them. The CDR3 extends over 16 amino acids. The CDR3 bases are TGCGCCAGCAACGCGCCGGGGGCAGTAGGATACAATGAGCAGTTCTTC. Translated: CASNAPGAVGYNEQFF.

In this sample, this clonotype turned up many times. The rearrangement joins TRBV6-5 to TRBJ2-6; 7 nucleotides align to TRBD1. Germline V gives CDR1 MNHEY, CDR2 SVGAGI. This CDR3 region has 15 residues. V was clipped by 7 bases and J by 3 bases; unmatched bases: 6. Written as DNA, the CDR3 is TGTGCCAGCACCAGACAGGGTTTTGGGGCCAACGTCCTGACTTTC. Its translation: CASTRQGFGANVLTF.

The chain recombines TRBV5-1 with TRBJ1-6; 8 bases are shared with TRBD1. Germline assignment: CDR1 SGHRS and CDR2 YFSETQ. CDR3 length equals 16 residues. V lost 3 bases and J lost 7; bases outside the gene matches: 9. In nucleotides, the CDR3 is TGCGCCAGCAGCTCAGATTTACAGGGGGAGAATTCACCCCTCCACTTT. Translated, it gives CASSSDLQGENSPLHF.

This chain joins TRBV4-1 and TRBJ2-7; D perhaps matches TRBD1 (5 bases). The V gene's germline CDR1 is MGHRA and CDR2 YSYEKL. V was cut by 0 bases and J by 0 bases, with 9 bases left in between. The CDR3 is 15 residues long. DNA of the CDR3: TGCGCCAGCAGCCAAGAGCTGGGGCGCTCCTACGAGCAGTACTTC. It is translated as CASSQELGRSYEQYF.

The sample holds a few counts of this clonotype. CDR3 protein: CASSSRDTNYEQYF. The CDR3 nucleotides are TGTGCCAGCAGCTCCCGGGACACCAACTACGAGCAGTACTTC. The chain recombines TRBV7-6 with TRBJ2-7, with a possible D match to TRBD1 (6 bases). Per germline, CDR1 SGHVS and CDR2 FNYEAQ. The CDR3 has 14 residues. V lost 4 bases and J 3 bases, leaving 13 bases between the germline ends.

This clonotype was picked up a small number of times. The CDR3 sequence: CASSQARDREPPMNTEAFF. CDR3 nucleotides: TGCGCCAGCAGCCAAGCGAGGGACAGGGAGCCTCCGATGAACACTGAAGCTTTCTTT. V gene TRBV4-1 combines with J gene TRBJ1-1; TRBD1 agrees at 9 bases. The CDR3 length is 19 residues. CDR1 is MGHRA and CDR2 is YSYEKL in the germline V gene. Trimming removed 1 base from V and 0 bases from J; junction bases left unmatched: 12.

In this sample, this clonotype turned up a few times. This chain links TRBV7-9 with TRBJ2-7; TRBD1 might be the D (6 bases). CDR1 and CDR2 from the germline V gene are SEHNR and FQNEAQ (reference sequence). The CDR3 spans 14 residues. V was clipped by 3 bases and J by 2 bases, with 11 bases between them. The CDR3 sequence is CASSFGQGPYEQYF. CDR3 DNA: TGTGCCAGCAGCTTCGGGCAGGGGCCCTACGAGCAGTACTTC.

The V and J genes are TRBV27 and TRBJ2-7; D gene ambiguous. This CDR3 is 10 amino acids long. V lost 3 bases to trimming and J lost 5 bases, with 2 bases between them. Germline CDR1 MNHEY, CDR2 SMNVEV (reference sequence). CDR3 loop: CASSFNEQYV. DNA for the CDR3: TGTGCCAGCAGTTTTAACGAGCAGTACGTC.

This clonotype was picked up many times. The chain uses TRBV20-1 and TRBJ2-7, with D possibly matching TRBD2 (6 bases). The CDR3 loop spans 13 amino acids. CDR1 and CDR2 (germline): DFQATT, SNEGSKA (reference sequence). The V gene lost 0 bases and the J gene lost 7 bases, with 13 bases spanning the gap. The CDR3 DNA reads as TGCAGTGCTAGAGATTATGGGACTGGGGAGCAGTACGTC. Protein sequence: CSARDYGTGEQYV.

This clonotype was counted a few times. The chain links TRBV27 to TRBJ1-2; TRBD1 might be the D (5 bases). Between the trimmed V and J ends, which lost 4 bases and 4 bases, there was a span of 10 bases. The CDR3 has 13 amino acids. Per the germline V gene, CDR1 is MNHEY and CDR2 is SMNVEV (reference sequence). In nucleotides, the CDR3 is TGTGCCAGCAGTTCCTATGGGGGCTATGGCTACACCTTC. Translation gives CASSSYGGYGYTF.

The chain links TRBV12-3 or TRBV12-4 to TRBJ2-2; D is unresolved. V lost 2 bases and J lost 2, with 9 bases in between. This CDR3 has 15 residues. This chain's CDR3 is CASSLRAVNTGELFF. Here the CDR3 DNA reads TGTGCCAGCAGTTTACGGGCGGTAAACACCGGGGAGCTGTTTTTT.

The table lists this clonotype with a few counts. The chain couples TRBV6-1 to TRBJ2-1; TRBD2 matches 7 bases. With V trimmed by 7 bases and J by 0 bases, 3 bases remained unmatched. The germline CDR1 and CDR2 sequences are MNHNS and SASEGT. The CDR3 contains 14 residues. The DNA of the CDR3 is TGTGCCAGCACGAGGACTAGCTCCTACAATGAGCAGTTCTTC. Its translation: CASTRTSSYNEQFF.

V gene TRBV12-3 or TRBV12-4 combines with J gene TRBJ1-1; 7 nucleotides align to TRBD1. V dropped 5 bases and J dropped 5; count of bases not matched to a gene: 11. The CDR3 spans 15 residues. In nucleotides, the CDR3 is TGTGCCAGCAGTCGCCATGACAGGGCCGGGACTGAAGCTTTCTTT. Protein sequence: CASSRHDRAGTEAFF.

CDR3 protein: CASSLTALNTEAFF. The DNA for the CDR3 is TGTGCCAGCAGTTTAACAGCATTGAACACTGAAGCTTTCTTT. The chain is built from TRBV12-3 or TRBV12-4 and TRBJ1-1; D not resolved. There are 14 residues in the CDR3. Trimming left V 2 bases short and J 0 bases short, with 7 bases between.

This clonotype was seen at least ten times. The gene calls are TRBV7-9 and TRBJ1-2; D gene ambiguous. V lost 1 base to trimming and J lost 4 bases, with 4 bases between them. CDR3 length: 12 amino acids. Germline loops: CDR1 SEHNR, CDR2 FQNEAQ (reference sequence). The chain's CDR3 is CASSLDGYGYTF. CDR3 sequence (DNA): TGTGCCAGCAGCTTAGATGGCTATGGCTACACCTTC.

This clonotype was picked up a small number of times. This chain links TRBV5-8 with TRBJ1-2; D is unclear. The CDR3 spans 14 residues. Trimming left V 0 bases short and J 8 bases short, with 14 bases between. The germline CDR1 and CDR2 sequences are SGHTS and YDEGEE. CDR3 residues: CASSLDRWERGYTF. CDR3 nucleotides: TGTGCCAGCAGCTTGGACCGCTGGGAGAGGGGCTACACCTTC.

This clonotype showed up just once. The CDR3 region has the DNA TGCAGCGTTGGAAAGAGGCAGGTTGTGGGCTACACCTTC. Translation: CSVGKRQVVGYTF. The chain carries TRBV29-1 and TRBJ1-2; no reliable D call. The V gene lost 4 bases and the J gene lost 8 bases, with 17 bases spanning the gap. The germline V gene has CDR1 SQVTM and CDR2 ANQGSEA. The CDR3 consists of 13 residues.

The gene calls are TRBV6-2 or TRBV6-3 and TRBJ2-3; D is unclear. V shed 7 bases and J shed 4 bases, with 6 bases lying between them. Germline V CDR1 and CDR2: MNHEY, SVGEGT. The CDR3 length is 11 residues. The CDR3 nucleotides are TGTGCCAGCACCCTAGCAGATACGCAGTATTTT. Its protein is CASTLADTQYF.

The rearrangement joins TRBV28 to TRBJ1-5, with D perhaps TRBD1 (6 bases). Germline CDR1 is MDHEN and CDR2 is SYDVKM. V dropped 5 bases and J dropped 1 base, with 12 bases sitting between them. CDR3 length: 15 amino acids. Written as DNA, the CDR3 is TGTGCCAGCAGTCTTGGGACATCGAGCAATCAGCCCCAGCATTTT. It yields the protein CASSLGTSSNQPQHF.

The chain employs TRBV18 and TRBJ1-6; TRBD1 might be the D (6 bases). CDR1 and CDR2 from the germline V gene are KGHSH and LQKENI. CDR3 size: 16 residues. V was cut by 4 bases and J by 8 bases, with 18 bases left in between. CDR3 in amino acids: CASSLTGTRWDSPLHF. As DNA, the CDR3 is TGTGCCAGCTCACTAACCGGGACAAGATGGGATTCACCCCTCCACTTT.

The chain combines TRBV3-1 with TRBJ1-5; D may be TRBD1 (5 bases). V was cut by 0 bases and J by 4 bases, with 13 bases left in between. Germline V gene lookup returns CDR1 LGHDT and CDR2 YNNKEL (reference sequence). The CDR3 covers 16 residues. This chain's CDR3 is CASSQETEGRNQPQHF. The CDR3 coding sequence is TGTGCCAGCAGCCAAGAAACGGAGGGGAGGAATCAGCCCCAGCATTTT.

In its sample, this clonotype was seen many times. V is TRBV5-1 and J is TRBJ2-7, with D possibly TRBD2 on 6 matching bases. Germline V CDR1 and CDR2: SGHRS, YFSETQ. The CDR3 loop spans 15 amino acids. The V and J ends lost 0 bases and 4 bases respectively, with 14 bases between them. This CDR3 is CASSLDIGEVYEQYF. The CDR3 bases are TGCGCCAGCAGCTTGGATATAGGGGAGGTATACGAGCAGTACTTC.

This clonotype was seen a handful of times. V is TRBV6-1 and J is TRBJ2-5; D gene ambiguous. V lost 3 bases, J lost 5 bases, and 7 bases lay in between. CDR3 length equals 12 residues. The germline CDR1 and CDR2 sequences are MNHNS and SASEGT. The CDR3 protein is CASSDQFETQYF. In DNA form, the CDR3 reads TGTGCCAGCAGTGATCAGTTTGAGACCCAGTACTTC.